This T cell receptor beta chain was sequenced for a study of pediatric ulcerative colitis. Study-wide context: Disease was pancolitis in under 10 and left-sided in two, histology-confirmed. Study results and limitations: In rectum, acute severe colitis had expanded clones and less diversity. Compared with controls, ulcerative colitis showed greater blood-rectum clone sharing.

This clone was observed once. Its antigen is not identified. CDR3 size: 13 residues. Trimming cost V 4 bases and J 4 bases, with 10 bases left between them. Germline assignment: CDR1 SGHRS and CDR2 YFSETQ. The assay was run at survey level. The protocol was immunoSEQ multiplex PCR, while the TCRdb copy is restricted to in-frame clones and leaves out a portion. In the table there are about 15,000 clones, approximately 90% of which are singletons. The chain is built from TRBV5-1 and TRBJ2-3, with D unresolved. Sequencing input: blood. The clonotype was recovered from a boy aged 5-17 years with moderate ulcerative colitis. The DNA of the CDR3 is TGCGCCAGCAGCCCTATACCAGCAGATACGCAGTATTTT. This codes for CASSPIPADTQYF.